Listed below are T cell receptor beta chains from one sample, sequenced in a study of beta chain features in type 1 diabetes. Only in-frame clones appear in the TCRdb table, and some are missing; sequencing was by immunoSEQ multiplex PCR. The top ten hold approximately 0.62% of the sample, which has about 180,000 clones, roughly an eighth seen once. Sequencing was performed on central memory CD4+ T cells from blood. The receptors stem from a woman between 18 and 29 years old in good health. Both conserved end residues are part of each CDR3.

j_gene: TRBJ2-2
v_gene: TRBV18
CDR3aa: CASSPLVPGELFF

j_gene: TRBJ1-1
v_gene: TRBV18
CDR3aa: CASYPQGEDTEAFF

j_gene: TRBJ2-1
v_gene: TRBV4-3
CDR3aa: CASSRQLAGGSNEQFF

j_gene: TRBJ2-1
v_gene: TRBV2
CDR3aa: CASSAPSSFYNEQFF

j_gene: TRBJ2-1
v_gene: TRBV5-1
CDR3aa: CASSPLSGSNEQFF

j_gene: TRBJ1-2
v_gene: TRBV9
CDR3aa: CASSVAEGAALYGYTF

j_gene: TRBJ1-2
v_gene: TRBV23-1
CDR3aa: CASSSDRGQSYGYTF

j_gene: TRBJ1-5
v_gene: TRBV28
CDR3aa: CASSFQGGGQPQHF

j_gene: TRBJ2-3
v_gene: TRBV9
CDR3aa: CASSGLVQRTDTQYF

j_gene: TRBJ2-7
v_gene: TRBV11-2
CDR3aa: CASSPLGGSRAYEQYF

j_gene: TRBJ2-7
v_gene: TRBV25-1
CDR3aa: CASSDLDSHGYEQYF

j_gene: TRBJ2-5
v_gene: TRBV28
CDR3aa: CASSGTSSSIKETQYF

j_gene: TRBJ2-7
v_gene: TRBV19
CDR3aa: CASRYTGTREQYF

j_gene: TRBJ2-7
v_gene: TRBV28
CDR3aa: CASSSPEAGATGEQYF

j_gene: TRBJ2-3
v_gene: TRBV15
CDR3aa: CATSTGDTDTQYF

j_gene: TRBJ1-2
v_gene: TRBV5-1
CDR3aa: CASSLEGGLGYGYTF

j_gene: TRBJ1-5
v_gene: TRBV28
CDR3aa: CASSWTRDRGLRGNQPQHF

j_gene: TRBJ1-2
v_gene: TRBV6-5
CDR3aa: CASSFDRDGYTF

j_gene: TRBJ2-5
v_gene: TRBV30
CDR3aa: CAWSVGASGPYQETQYF

j_gene: TRBJ2-3
v_gene: TRBV11-2
CDR3aa: CASSPRMAGATDTQYF

j_gene: TRBJ2-7
v_gene: TRBV7-9
CDR3aa: CASSLEVGQATYEQYF

j_gene: TRBJ1-1
v_gene: TRBV29-1
CDR3aa: CSVTGVWNTEAFF

j_gene: TRBJ2-2
v_gene: TRBV11-1
CDR3aa: CASSFDSTGELFF

j_gene: TRBJ1-2
v_gene: TRBV7-2
CDR3aa: CASSPQQSGYTF

j_gene: TRBJ2-3
v_gene: TRBV4-2
CDR3aa: CASSQDGGTDTQYF

j_gene: TRBJ2-1
v_gene: TRBV7-6
CDR3aa: CASSRLGGGTYNEQFF

j_gene: TRBJ2-7
v_gene: TRBV2
CDR3aa: CASKSQGSSYEQYF

j_gene: TRBJ2-7
v_gene: TRBV4-3
CDR3aa: CASSQGGGGTYEQYF

j_gene: TRBJ2-1
v_gene: TRBV5-1
CDR3aa: CASSLGTGAEQFF

j_gene: TRBJ2-5
v_gene: TRBV2
CDR3aa: CASSELALIQGQETQYF

j_gene: TRBJ2-5
v_gene: TRBV7-9
CDR3aa: CASSPRRGQTQETQYF

j_gene: TRBJ2-1
v_gene: TRBV28
CDR3aa: CASIRIGTSGKGEQFF

j_gene: TRBJ2-5
v_gene: TRBV5-1
CDR3aa: CASSPGLAGRRETQYF

j_gene: TRBJ2-7
v_gene: TRBV5-1
CDR3aa: CASSLGAPGTSGTGQYF

j_gene: TRBJ2-7
v_gene: TRBV28
CDR3aa: CASSLSGSAFQYF

j_gene: TRBJ2-3
v_gene: TRBV18
CDR3aa: CASSPGTISGRQVNTQYF

j_gene: TRBJ1-2
v_gene: TRBV27
CDR3aa: CASTQVGGGSGYTF

j_gene: TRBJ1-2
v_gene: TRBV4-2
CDR3aa: CASSFFNYGYTF

j_gene: TRBJ2-5
v_gene: TRBV19
CDR3aa: CASSRVGAGEETQYF

j_gene: TRBJ2-3
v_gene: TRBV6-1
CDR3aa: CASIPTGADTQYF

j_gene: TRBJ1-2
v_gene: TRBV30
CDR3aa: CAWSRQDGGYTF

j_gene: TRBJ2-7
v_gene: TRBV7-2
CDR3aa: CASSLAPLAGSLF

j_gene: TRBJ2-1
v_gene: TRBV10-3
CDR3aa: CAISESKAGGASEQFF

j_gene: TRBJ2-1
v_gene: TRBV4-3
CDR3aa: CASSQDWSGAYNEQFF

j_gene: TRBJ2-1
v_gene: TRBV29-1
CDR3aa: CSVEDDREQFF

j_gene: TRBJ1-4
v_gene: TRBV15
CDR3aa: CATSRNRGREKLFF

j_gene: TRBJ1-5
v_gene: TRBV15
CDR3aa: CATSRFRTGTFDPQHF

j_gene: TRBJ2-7
v_gene: TRBV23-1
CDR3aa: CASRDRGGLGEQYF

j_gene: TRBJ1-1
v_gene: TRBV21-1
CDR3aa: CASSLTIVGANTEAFF

j_gene: TRBJ1-1
v_gene: TRBV4-1
CDR3aa: CASSQGPPQGGVKKAFF

j_gene: TRBJ1-1
v_gene: TRBV7-2
CDR3aa: CASSLALSGQQNTEAFF

j_gene: TRBJ2-5
v_gene: TRBV28
CDR3aa: CASSLPPGLAGGKETQYF

j_gene: TRBJ2-1
v_gene: TRBV14
CDR3aa: CASSQASSYNEQFF

j_gene: TRBJ1-2
v_gene: TRBV28
CDR3aa: CASRRLYGYTF

j_gene: TRBJ2-3
v_gene: TRBV5-1
CDR3aa: CASSRQAAMSDTQYF

j_gene: TRBJ2-5
v_gene: TRBV7-9
CDR3aa: CATTIDSQETQYF

j_gene: TRBJ1-2
v_gene: TRBV5-1
CDR3aa: CASSQGSDGYTF

j_gene: TRBJ2-4
v_gene: TRBV4-3
CDR3aa: CASRGNIQYF

j_gene: TRBJ1-5
v_gene: TRBV7-2
CDR3aa: CASSRTGMGGQPQHF